This T cell receptor beta chain was sequenced during a study of cytomegalovirus exposure and HLA in healthy donors (dated by TCRdb to 2016 to 2017). Background for the entire study: A later analysis indicated that the 90 to 150 validation repertoires were generated on the platform also employed for the roughly 720 repertoires of the first cohort. To predict cytomegalovirus infection status, the study brought together high-throughput TCR immunosequencing, statistical association of individual TCRs with disease status, and machine learning. The study aimed to test whether cataloging public T cell receptors could reveal signatures of past pathogen exposure. In addition to the first cohort of 650 to 800 subjects, a separate validation cohort of approximately 110 different subjects was used.

Remarks on this clone: Its recognized antigen is unknown. No much larger clonotype is one base removed from it; base qualities were not supplied.

The donors were included in the validation cohort of 120 subjects, a group kept apart from the roughly 700-subject first cohort. Including the terminal cysteine and phenylalanine, the CDR3 comprises 16 residues. Left in the record is the CDR3 DNA by itself, 48 bases read in frame from the first base. Taken from the germline V gene, the CDR1 and CDR2 loops are SGHRS and YFSETQ. The germline ends are 10 bases apart after V is trimmed by 1 base and J by 0 bases. Results and caveats for the whole study, not just this receptor: A total of some 180 TCR beta chains were listed by the study as associated with cytomegalovirus. In a later analysis, TCRs clustered in the first cohort were found to also tend to co-occur in the roughly 120 validation repertoires, with around 94% of cluster scores above 0. In both the original and validation cohorts, the classifier was reported to diagnose cytomegalovirus status with high specificity and sensitivity. A later analysis had no HLA typing for the validation cohort, so co-occurrence there was scored across all 120 repertoires. In vitro tests confirmed that three of the cytomegalovirus-associated TCR beta chains recognize cytomegalovirus antigens. Most TCR sequences were observed very rarely across donors, whereas some public TCRs were present in many individuals. It was suggested by the authors that the approach could potentially be generalized to other disease states and immunological phenotypes.

Preparation of the library involved the immunoSEQ multiplex PCR assay. Under the source paper's analysis protocol: To diagnose cytomegalovirus status from the catalog of TCR beta chain sequences, a statistical classification framework was built. TCRdb obtained this table from immuneACCESS and retained in-frame rearrangements with V and J assigned. These tables miss some clones; where compared with another copy, unresolved V genes account for less than half of the shortfall, and the remainder is unexplained. V and J calls plus clone size are reproduced from that table; the DNA served to infer D and trimming. This sample gives about 150,000 clones in total; approximately 90% of them show up just once. The ten biggest clones cover around 0.7% of the sample.

The specimen sequenced was PBMCs. The sequence links TRBV5-1 to TRBJ2-2; the D gene remains uncertain. The TCR was taken from a man aged 18 to 29 in good health and CMV-seronegative. The DNA is as follows: TGCGCCAGCAGCTTGACGGCTACAGCGAACACCGGGGAGCTGTTTTTT. Its translation is CASSLTATANTGELFF.